Below are 17 T cell receptor beta chains sequenced from a single sample in a study of OX40 agonist ivuxolimab in advanced cancers. The receptor library was made with the immunoSEQ multiplex PCR assay. The source is immuneACCESS, and TCRdb retained only in-frame sequences with V and J called. Part of the clones is not carried over; for the studies checked, unresolved V genes explain less than half of this, and the remainder is unexplained. Recorded for this sample are 60,000 to 100,000 clones; about 90% of them occurred a single time. Less than 0.55% of the sample belongs to the ten largest clones. The sequencing here drew on CD4+ or CD8+ T cells sorted from blood, taken in a trial of the OX40 agonist ivuxolimab. These receptor sequences come from an adult with an advanced solid tumor such as melanoma, head and neck, liver or kidney cancer.

DNA for the CDR3: TGTGCTAGTGGTTTCGAGTTGAACACTGAAGCTTTCTTT. Translated, it gives CASGFELNTEAFF. This chain joins TRBV12-5 and TRBJ1-1, with unresolved D. In germline, CDR1 is LGHNT, CDR2 FRNRAP. Deletions cut 3 bases from V and 0 bases from J, with 5 bases between. CDR3 length: 13 residues.

The genes are TRBV2 and TRBJ2-3; TRBD2 agrees at 8 bases. V was pared by 5 bases and J by 12 bases, with 4 bases of the junction left unmatched. The CDR3 has 11 amino acids. Germline V gene lookup returns CDR1 SNHLY and CDR2 FYNNEI. CDR3 nucleotides: TGTGCCAGCAGTACACTAGCGGATCAGTATTTT. This gives the protein CASSTLADQYF.

V and J are TRBV29-1 and TRBJ1-1; 7 nucleotides match TRBD1. The CDR3 consists of 13 residues. V was clipped by 4 bases and J by 4 bases; unmatched bases: 6. From germline, CDR1 is SQVTM and CDR2 ANQGSEA. CDR3 DNA: TGCAGCGTTGCGGGCAGGGGGAGCACTGAAGCTTTCTTT. Protein product: CSVAGRGSTEAFF.

This chain joins TRBV19 and TRBJ1-1, with D unresolved. This CDR3 is 15 amino acids long. V gave up 0 bases and J gave up 7 bases, with 15 bases separating them. Germline CDR1 LNHDA, CDR2 SQIVND (reference sequence). DNA of the CDR3: TGTGCCAGTAGTATAGATAGCTTGATCCAAAGTGAAGCTTTCTTT. This encodes CASSIDSLIQSEAFF.

This clone was found once. V gene TRBV7-9 combines with J gene TRBJ1-2, with unresolved D. The length of the CDR3 is 12 residues. V was shortened by 1 base and J by 13 bases, with 13 bases between the two germline ends. CDR1 is SEHNR, CDR2 FQNEAQ, per germline (reference sequence). The CDR3 sequence is CASSLEVGVSTF. CDR3 DNA sequence: TGTGCCAGCAGCTTAGAGGTCGGGGTGTCCACCTTC. Complete variable domain (other parts from reference TRBV7-9 and TRBJ1-2): DTGVSQNPRHKITKRGQNVTFRCDPISEHNRLYWYRQTLGQGPEFLTYFQNEAQLEKSRLLSDRFSAERPKGSFSTLEIQRTEQGDSAMYLCASSLEVGVSTFGSGTRLTVV.

V usage is TRBV5-4 and J usage is TRBJ2-7; TRBD1 is a possible D gene (6 bases). The ends were cut back, 4 bases at V and 5 bases at J, with 22 bases in the middle. The CDR3 extends over 16 amino acids. CDR1 SGHNT and CDR2 YYREEE come from the germline V gene (reference sequence). Here the CDR3 reads CASSPTLGRGNHEQYF. The CDR3 nucleotides are TGTGCCAGCAGCCCTACCTTGGGCAGGGGTAACCACGAGCAGTACTTC.

The rearrangement uses TRBV18 and TRBJ1-4, with no clear D. V lost 2 bases and J lost 8, with 12 bases in between. In germline, CDR1 is KGHSH, CDR2 LQKENI. The CDR3 runs to 14 residues. CDR3 coding DNA: TGTGCCAGCTCACCAGGGCAAATGGGGGAAAAACTGTTTTTT. Amino acid sequence: CASSPGQMGEKLFF.

CDR3 sequence (DNA): TGTGCCAGCAGTAAACAGACTAGGATCGAAAAACTGTTTTTT. It is translated as CASSKQTRIEKLFF. The chain recombines TRBV28 with TRBJ1-4; D uncertain. Per germline, CDR1 MDHEN and CDR2 SYDVKM. V was cut by 5 bases and J by 8 bases, with 15 bases left in between. This CDR3 is 14 amino acids long.

The gene calls are TRBV7-9 and TRBJ1-1; no clear D. V was pared by 7 bases and J by 7 bases, with 16 bases between. Germline V gene lookup returns CDR1 SEHNR and CDR2 FQNEAQ (reference sequence). The CDR3 spans 13 residues. The CDR3 DNA reads TGTGCCAGCACCATTCAAACGGGGAATGAAGCTTTCTTT. Translated: CASTIQTGNEAFF. Using reference TRBV7-9 and TRBJ1-1 for the parts outside the CDR3, the full variable domain is DTGVSQNPRHKITKRGQNVTFRCDPISEHNRLYWYRQTLGQGPEFLTYFQNEAQLEKSRLLSDRFSAERPKGSFSTLEIQRTEQGDSAMYLCASTIQTGNEAFFGQGTRLTVV.

The chain combines TRBV6-5 with TRBJ2-2, with D unclear. This CDR3 is 12 amino acids long. V was shortened by 5 bases and J by 6 bases, with 7 bases between the two germline ends. Germline V gene data show CDR1 as MNHEY and CDR2 as SVGAGI. CDR3 sequence (DNA): TGTGCCAGCAGTAGAGGCCCCGGGGAGCTGTTTTTT. Its translation is CASSRGPGELFF.

The chain combines TRBV30 with TRBJ2-3; 8 nucleotides match TRBD1. The CDR3 is 14 residues long. Germline V CDR1 and CDR2: GTSNPN, SVGIG (reference sequence). V gave up 6 bases and J gave up 3 bases; unmatched junction bases: 8. CDR3 in DNA: TGTGCCTGCCCCGGACAGGGACAAACAGATACGCAGTATTTT. Its protein is CACPGQGQTDTQYF.

V is TRBV7-2 and J is TRBJ1-2; D gene ambiguous. V lost 6 bases and J lost 6, with 8 bases in between. The CDR3 has 11 residues. CDR1 is SGHTA, CDR2 FQGNSA, per germline. CDR3 residues: CASSRLDGYTF. The CDR3 nucleotides read TGTGCCAGCAGTAGACTGGATGGCTACACCTTC.

The chain combines TRBV5-8 with TRBJ1-6, with D possibly matching TRBD1 (6 bases). The CDR3 runs to 14 residues. Germline V gene sequence: CDR1 SGHTS, CDR2 YDEGEE. Trimming took off 2 bases at V and 9 bases at J, with 12 bases between the two ends. In DNA, the CDR3 is TGTGCCAGCAGCTTATTGGGGGCAGGTTCACCCCTCCACTTT. It specifies CASSLLGAGSPLHF.

DNA of the CDR3: TGTGCCAGTAGTATACTGACTGAAGCTTTCTTT. This encodes CASSILTEAFF. The chain employs TRBV19 and TRBJ1-1; unclear D gene. CDR3 size: 11 residues. Trimming took 2 bases from V and 5 from J, leaving 3 bases between them. Germline V lookup: CDR1 LNHDA, CDR2 SQIVND (reference sequence). Based on the CDR3 plus reference TRBV19 and TRBJ1-1, the full variable domain is DGGITQSPKYLFRKEGQNVTLSCEQNLNHDAMYWYRQDPGQGLRLIYYSQIVNDFQKGDIAEGYSVSREKKESFPLTVTSAQKNPTAFYLCASSILTEAFFGQGTRLTVV.

The chain links TRBV6-5 to TRBJ2-7; D may match TRBD1 or TRBD2 (5 bases each). Trimming took 2 bases from V and 7 from J, leaving 9 bases between them. Germline V CDR1 and CDR2: MNHEY, SVGAGI. This CDR3 spans 12 amino acids. This CDR3 is CASSYGGREQYF. As DNA, the CDR3 is TGTGCCAGCAGTTACGGGGGTCGGGAGCAGTACTTC.

The chain links TRBV11-2 to TRBJ2-2; the match to TRBD2 covers 10 bases. V lost 5 bases and J lost 2; bases outside the gene matches: 11. CDR3 length: 18 amino acids. Per the germline V gene, CDR1 is SGHAT and CDR2 is FQNNGV. The CDR3 sequence: CASSPRTSGTINTGELFF. CDR3 in DNA: TGTGCCAGCAGCCCTCGGACTAGCGGCACAATAAACACCGGGGAGCTGTTTTTT.

This chain connects TRBV5-1 to TRBJ2-2, with D hard to call. Per germline, CDR1 SGHRS and CDR2 YFSETQ. With 0 bases removed from V and 3 bases from J, the gap between germline ends came to 6 bases. The CDR3 is 14 amino acids. The CDR3 is CASSLGQYTGELFF. The CDR3 bases are TGCGCCAGCAGCTTGGGGCAGTACACCGGGGAGCTGTTTTTT.